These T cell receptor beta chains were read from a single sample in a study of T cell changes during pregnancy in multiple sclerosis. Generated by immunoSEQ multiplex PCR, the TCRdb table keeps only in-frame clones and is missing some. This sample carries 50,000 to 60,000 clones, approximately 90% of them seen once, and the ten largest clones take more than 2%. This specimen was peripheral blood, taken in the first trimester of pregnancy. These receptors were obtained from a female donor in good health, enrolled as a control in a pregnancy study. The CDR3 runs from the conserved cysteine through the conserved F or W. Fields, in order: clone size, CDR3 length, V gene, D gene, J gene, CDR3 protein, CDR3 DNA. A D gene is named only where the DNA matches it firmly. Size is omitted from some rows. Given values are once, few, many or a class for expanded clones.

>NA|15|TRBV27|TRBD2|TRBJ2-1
CASKLAGVISSEQFF
TGTGCCAGCAAACTAGCGGGAGTCATTTCTAGTGAGCAGTTCTTC
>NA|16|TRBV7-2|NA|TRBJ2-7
CASSLALSGFPYEQYF
TGTGCCAGCAGCTTAGCGCTTAGCGGATTCCCCTACGAGCAGTACTTC
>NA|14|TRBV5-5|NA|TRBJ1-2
CASSLAGLNYGYTF
TGTGCCAGCAGCTTGGCCGGTCTTAACTATGGCTACACCTTC
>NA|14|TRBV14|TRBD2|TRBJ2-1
CASSRIAGYNEQFF
TGTGCCAGCAGCCGGATAGCGGGATACAATGAGCAGTTCTTC
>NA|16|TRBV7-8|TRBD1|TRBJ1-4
CASSLLTGQGGEKLFF
TGTGCCAGCAGCTTACTCACGGGACAGGGGGGTGAAAAACTGTTTTTT
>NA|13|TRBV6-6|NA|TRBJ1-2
CASRPRQSYGYTF
TGTGCCAGCAGGCCGCGACAGTCCTATGGCTACACCTTC
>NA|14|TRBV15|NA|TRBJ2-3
CATSREQAIDTQYF
TGTGCCACCAGCAGAGAACAGGCCATAGATACGCAGTATTTT
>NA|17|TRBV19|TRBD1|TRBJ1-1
CASSIVRDRGTNTEAFF
TGTGCCAGTAGTATTGTCCGGGACAGGGGCACAAACACTGAAGCTTTCTTT
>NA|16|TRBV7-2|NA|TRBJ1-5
CASSAHGVGVHQPQHF
TGTGCCAGCAGCGCCCACGGGGTGGGTGTTCATCAGCCCCAGCATTTT
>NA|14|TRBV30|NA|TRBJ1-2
CAWSVVGILYGYTF
TGTGCCTGGAGTGTAGTTGGCATCCTCTATGGCTACACCTTC
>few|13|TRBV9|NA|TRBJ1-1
CASSYQGSPEAFF
TGTGCCAGCTCCTACCAGGGATCTCCTGAAGCTTTCTTT
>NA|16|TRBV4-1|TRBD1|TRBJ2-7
CASSQELRTGPYEQYF
TGCGCCAGCAGCCAAGAATTACGGACAGGGCCCTACGAGCAGTACTTC